The 19 T cell receptor beta chains reported below all come from one sample, sequenced in a study of blood T cell repertoires in COVID-19. Only in-frame clones appear in the TCRdb table, and some are missing; sequencing was by immunoSEQ multiplex PCR. The sample records 120,000 to 150,000 clones, around 80% being singletons. Sequenced input: peripheral blood. These receptors were taken from a man in his 60s with acute or convalescent COVID-19.

The rearrangement joins TRBV29-1 to TRBJ2-7; 9 bases are a match to TRBD1. Germline assignment: CDR1 SQVTM and CDR2 ANQGSEA. The junction had 5 bases not matched to a gene; V was cut back by 7 bases and J by 4 bases. The CDR3 runs to 12 residues. The CDR3 region has the DNA TGCAGCGCGGGACAGGGCGGGTACGAGCAGTACTTC. This translates into CSAGQGGYEQYF.

V is TRBV18 and J is TRBJ2-1, with 7 bases lining up with TRBD1. This CDR3 has 13 amino acids. V was pared by 6 bases and J by 7 bases, with 6 bases of the junction left unmatched. Germline loops: CDR1 KGHSH, CDR2 LQKENI. CDR3 sequence (DNA): TGTGCCAGCTCTCTAGGGGGCTGGAATGAGCAGTTCTTC. Translated: CASSLGGWNEQFF.

The chain joins TRBV6-5 to TRBJ1-6; D not certain. The CDR3 loop spans 15 amino acids. Germline V gene sequence: CDR1 MNHEY, CDR2 SVGAGI. V lost 6 bases to trimming and J lost 7 bases, with 16 bases between them. The CDR3 nucleotides are TGTGCCAGCAGCCCGAGGCCCCCCGGAAATTCACCCCTCCACTTT. It encodes CASSPRPPGNSPLHF.

This chain joins TRBV10-3 and TRBJ2-7, with TRBD1 matching 10 bases. This CDR3 has 14 amino acids. CDR1 ENHRY and CDR2 SYGVKD come from the germline V gene. V shed 10 bases, J shed 3 bases, and the junction held 9 bases outside the gene matches. As DNA, the CDR3 is TGTGCCACCTACCTCGGGACAGGGGTCTACGAGCAGTACTTC. Amino acids: CATYLGTGVYEQYF.

This rearrangement joins TRBV2 to TRBJ1-2, with D perhaps TRBD1 (5 bases). Germline CDR1 is SNHLY and CDR2 is FYNNEI. V shed 9 bases and J shed 3 bases, with 17 bases lying between them. This CDR3 spans 14 amino acids. DNA of the CDR3: TGTGCCAGTCAACCGGACACCCTTTACTATGGCTACACCTTC. This codes for CASQPDTLYYGYTF.

V usage is TRBV30 and J usage is TRBJ1-2, with TRBD1 identical over 9 bases. Germline CDR1 is GTSNPN and CDR2 is SVGIG (reference sequence). V dropped 5 bases and J dropped 7; count of bases not matched to a gene: 8. The CDR3 is 13 residues long. Here the CDR3 reads CAWDGQGISGYTF. Here the CDR3 DNA reads TGTGCCTGGGACGGACAGGGGATCAGTGGCTACACCTTC.

The chain links TRBV12-3 or TRBV12-4 to TRBJ2-5; D is unclear. This CDR3 region has 12 residues. The ends were cut back, 7 bases at V and 5 bases at J, with 11 bases in the middle. DNA for the CDR3: TGTGCCAGCACCAAACTCGGGGAGACCCAGTACTTC. It yields the protein CASTKLGETQYF.

The J gene is TRBJ1-1, the V gene TRBV7-2, with D tentatively TRBD1 (5 bases). Germline loops: CDR1 SGHTA, CDR2 FQGNSA. V gave up 2 bases and J gave up 1 base, with 8 bases separating them. CDR3 size: 14 residues. The CDR3 reads CASSLTGQNTEAFF. Written as DNA, the CDR3 is TGTGCCAGCAGCTTAACCGGACAGAACACTGAAGCTTTCTTT.

CDR3: CASSYYDREGEQYF. In DNA form, the CDR3 reads TGTGCCAGCAGTTACTACGACAGGGAAGGCGAGCAGTACTTC. The rearrangement links TRBV6-2 or TRBV6-3 to TRBJ2-7; 7 positions agree with TRBD1. The CDR3 runs 14 residues. The trim removed 1 base at V and 6 bases at J, leaving 6 bases unmatched. CDR1 is MNHEY and CDR2 is SVGEGT in the germline V gene.

The CDR3 is CASSKGFTGRAYNSPLHF. The CDR3, as DNA: TGTGCCAGCAGCAAAGGCTTTACAGGAAGGGCCTATAATTCACCCCTCCACTTT. The rearrangement joins TRBV21-1 to TRBJ1-6; TRBD1 reflects the table's D call only, with no check against the DNA. TRBV21-1 is designated a pseudogene. This CDR3 spans 18 amino acids.

Only a few counts were recorded for this clone. The V call is TRBV16, the J call TRBJ2-1, with 11 positions matching TRBD1. The CDR3 consists of 14 residues. V lost 6 bases to trimming and J lost 6 bases; unmatched junction nucleotides: 4. Germline CDR1 and CDR2: KGHSY and FQNENV. CDR3 sequence reads: CASSGQGAPNEQFF. The CDR3 nucleotides read TGTGCCAGCAGTGGACAGGGGGCACCCAATGAGCAGTTCTTC.

This chain connects TRBV18 to TRBJ2-3; 8 bases line up with TRBD2. Germline CDR1 KGHSH, CDR2 LQKENI. V gave up 3 bases and J gave up 2 bases; unmatched junction bases: 4. This CDR3 has 15 amino acids. The CDR3 here is CASSPSGSDTDTQYF. CDR3 nucleotides: TGTGCCAGCTCACCCAGCGGGAGTGACACAGATACGCAGTATTTT.

The chain joins TRBV7-2 to TRBJ1-4; 7 bases are a match to TRBD1. The CDR3 extends over 16 amino acids. CDR1 and CDR2 (germline): SGHTA, FQGNSA. The trim removed 3 bases at V and 8 bases at J, leaving 12 bases unmatched. In DNA form, the CDR3 reads TGTGCCAGCAGCTTGGACAGGAAAGGCGGTCAAGAAAAACTGTTTTTT. Protein product: CASSLDRKGGQEKLFF.

The CDR3 reads CASRGQGNYGYTF. CDR3 DNA: TGTGCCAGCAGGGGACAGGGGAACTATGGCTACACCTTC. V is TRBV7-9 and J is TRBJ1-2, with 10 bases lining up with TRBD1. This CDR3 has 13 amino acids. The germline CDR1 and CDR2 sequences are SEHNR and FQNEAQ (reference sequence). Trimming removed 6 bases from V and 2 bases from J; junction bases left unmatched: 0.

The gene calls are TRBV28 and TRBJ2-1; 14 positions match TRBD2. This CDR3 has 18 residues. CDR1 MDHEN and CDR2 SYDVKM come from the germline V gene. J was trimmed by 7 bases and V by 7 bases; bases with no gene match: 15. The CDR3 sequence is CASILGGVGLAGANEQFF. The CDR3 nucleotides are TGTGCCAGCATATTGGGGGGCGTGGGACTAGCGGGAGCAAATGAGCAGTTCTTC.

This clone was seen a few times. The genes are TRBV2 and TRBJ1-6; 10 bases fit TRBD1. The CDR3 loop spans 15 amino acids. J lost 9 bases, V lost 5 bases, and 7 bases had no gene match. Germline CDR1 is SNHLY and CDR2 is FYNNEI. CDR3 loop: CASSPGTGVSSPLHF. Written as DNA, the CDR3 is TGTGCCAGCAGTCCCGGGACAGGGGTTAGTTCACCCCTCCACTTT.

This chain joins TRBV6-2 or TRBV6-3 and TRBJ2-1; D gene uncertain. The germline V gene has CDR1 MNHEY and CDR2 SVGEGT. V lost 1 base and J 2 bases, leaving 6 bases between the germline ends. The CDR3 is 14 residues long. The CDR3 protein is CASSYWQAYNEQFF. The CDR3 DNA is TGTGCCAGCAGTTACTGGCAGGCCTACAATGAGCAGTTCTTC.

This clone is a singleton in its sample. The chain uses TRBV7-8 and TRBJ2-1, with D possibly being TRBD2 (6 bases). Trimming shortened V by 1 base and J by 2 bases, and 9 bases separated the two germline ends. This CDR3 contains 15 residues. CDR1 SGHVS and CDR2 FQNEAQ come from the germline V gene. The CDR3 nucleotides read TGTGCCAGCAGCTTAGTTGGGGGGACCTACAATGAGCAGTTCTTC. Translated: CASSLVGGTYNEQFF.

This clone has only a few counts. V usage is TRBV10-3 and J usage is TRBJ2-7, with a tentative D call TRBD1 (5 bases). This CDR3 is 15 amino acids long. Germline lookup yields CDR1 ENHRY and CDR2 SYGVKD. Between the trimmed V and J ends, which lost 4 bases and 0 bases, there was a span of 13 bases. CDR3 loop: CAISGGEQSSYEQYF. The CDR3 nucleotides are TGTGCCATCAGTGGGGGCGAGCAGAGCTCCTACGAGCAGTACTTC.